Sequencing of this T cell receptor beta chain was carried out in a study of blood T cell repertoires in COVID-19. Across the study: Spain, Italy and the United States supplied samples that represented acute and convalescent COVID-19. T cells, B-cell-depleted T cells, or PBMCs provided the cDNA or gDNA that served as material.

As processed by the authors: Reference gene primers were amplified, and this amplification served to estimate nucleated cell counts. TCRdb keeps only in-frame clones here, not all; method: immunoSEQ multiplex PCR. V and J calls and clone size are those listed in that table; D and trimming were worked out from the DNA. The sample includes some 200,000 clones, 70% to 90% of them seen just once. Looked up from germline, CDR1 is LNHDA and CDR2 is SQIVND (reference sequence). This CDR3 has 13 residues. The germline V and J ends were trimmed by 5 bases and 4 bases, with 11 bases remaining between them. The receptor comes from a middle-aged man with active or convalescent COVID-19. The V and J genes are TRBV19 and TRBJ2-5; D is possibly TRBD2 (6 bases). Sequences were obtained from peripheral blood. This chain's CDR3 is CASSSSGRETQYF. CDR3 DNA: TGTGCCAGTAGTTCTTCCGGGAGAGAGACCCAGTACTTC.